What follows are 24 T cell receptor beta chains derived from one specimen sequenced in a study of T-cell reconstitution after alpha-beta-depleted transplantation in children. Library preparation (for TCRbeta) was performed with unique molecular identifiers. TCRdb called the PCR reads again in MiXCR, with one record for every CDR3 protein. The table has approximately 590,000 distinct CDR3 sequences, about 10% seen once. This specimen was PBMCs from the stem cell graft donor, taken from the stem cell graft. These receptors were collected from a human donor who donated a stem cell graft to a child with acute myeloid leukemia.

There are a few counts of this clonotype. This chain links TRBV20-1 with TRBJ2-5, with TRBD2 matching 10 bases. Germline CDR1 is DFQATT and CDR2 is SNEGSKA (reference sequence). The trim removed 0 bases at V and 2 bases at J, leaving 3 bases unmatched. The CDR3 has 15 residues. Written as DNA, the CDR3 is TGCAGTGCTAGAGAGGGGACTAGCGTACAAGAGACCCAGTACTTC. Translating gives CSAREGTSVQETQYF.

This clonotype was observed at least ten times. The V and J genes are TRBV2 and TRBJ2-7; D remains unclear. Germline CDR1 reads SNHLY; CDR2 reads FYNNEI. CDR3 length: 13 residues. Trimming left V 6 bases short and J 4 bases short, with 13 bases between. CDR3 DNA: TGTGCCAGCAGGGTGGCGTCCCCTTACGAGCAGTACTTC. Amino acid sequence: CASRVASPYEQYF.

Only a few counts were recorded for this clonotype. V and J are TRBV2 and TRBJ2-3; unclear D gene. Trimming took off 6 bases at V and 4 bases at J, with 17 bases between the two ends. The CDR3 extends over 15 amino acids. Germline CDR1 and CDR2: SNHLY and FYNNEI. CDR3 amino acids: CASSARSSAADTQYF. The CDR3 DNA reads as TGTGCCAGCAGCGCAAGGTCGTCGGCGGCAGATACGCAGTATTTT.

This clonotype was recorded at least ten times. The chain has TRBV15 and TRBJ2-1; the match to TRBD2 covers 7 bases. V gave up 0 bases and J gave up 7 bases; unmatched junction bases: 6. CDR1 LNHNV and CDR2 YYDKDF come from the germline V gene (reference sequence). The CDR3 spans 15 residues. In DNA, the CDR3 is TGTGCCACCAGCAGAGATCGGGGGGAGTTGAATGAGCAGTTCTTC. It yields the protein CATSRDRGELNEQFF.

This clonotype was seen only a few times. This sequence joins TRBV29-1 and TRBJ1-1, with D perhaps matching TRBD1 (6 bases). The germline V gene has CDR1 SQVTM and CDR2 ANQGSEA. There are 12 residues in the CDR3. The DNA of the CDR3 is TGCAGAGTTACAGGGAGGAACACTGAAGCTTTCTTT. It encodes CRVTGRNTEAFF.

There are many counts of this clonotype. The gene calls are TRBV7-2 and TRBJ2-3; D remains unclear. Germline V gene data show CDR1 as SGHTA and CDR2 as FQGNSA. With 1 base removed from V and 2 bases from J, the gap between germline ends came to 13 bases. The CDR3 contains 16 residues. The CDR3 is CASSLGLSGLTDTQYF. CDR3 DNA: TGTGCCAGCAGCTTAGGTTTATCTGGTCTCACAGATACGCAGTATTTT.

V gene TRBV27 combines with J gene TRBJ1-3; D unresolved. Germline V CDR1 and CDR2: MNHEY, SMNVEV (reference sequence). Trimming left V 4 bases short and J 4 bases short, with 8 bases between. This CDR3 is 13 amino acids long. CDR3 sequence reads: CASSYNEGNTIYF. CDR3 coding DNA: TGTGCCAGCAGTTACAACGAAGGAAACACCATATATTTT.

The rearrangement uses TRBV20-1 and TRBJ2-5; tentatively, D is TRBD2 (6 bases). The CDR3 runs 14 residues. Germline assignment: CDR1 DFQATT and CDR2 SNEGSKA (reference sequence). V dropped 3 bases and J dropped 1 base, with 12 bases sitting between them. DNA of the CDR3: TGCAGTGCTAGCTTGGCGGGAATCCAAGAGACCCAGTACTTC. Translated, it gives CSASLAGIQETQYF.

This chain links TRBV12-3 or TRBV12-4 with TRBJ2-7; perhaps TRBD2 as D (6 bases). This CDR3 has 12 amino acids. V shed 7 bases and J shed 9 bases, with 16 bases lying between them. This CDR3 is CASTQDYRRQYF. The CDR3 nucleotides read TGTGCCAGCACCCAGGACTACCGAAGGCAGTACTTC.

The chain employs TRBV7-8 and TRBJ2-7; D is possibly TRBD2 (6 bases). This CDR3 contains 15 residues. V was trimmed by 0 bases and J by 0 bases, leaving 9 bases between them. Germline V CDR1 and CDR2: SGHVS, FQNEAQ. In DNA, the CDR3 is TGTGCCAGCAGCTTAGCGGAGGGAAGCTCCTACGAGCAGTACTTC. Its translation is CASSLAEGSSYEQYF.

V and J are TRBV4-3 and TRBJ2-3, with D uncertain. V was cut by 0 bases and J by 1 base, with 11 bases left in between. The CDR3 length is 16 residues. From germline, CDR1 is LGHNA and CDR2 YSLEER. The CDR3 loop reads CASSQDPAARTDTQYF. CDR3 DNA: TGCGCCAGCAGCCAAGATCCGGCGGCCCGCACAGATACGCAGTATTTT.

There are many counts of this clonotype. The rearrangement joins TRBV20-1 to TRBJ1-1, with D hard to call. V was pared by 6 bases and J by 4 bases, with 15 bases between. The CDR3 has 13 residues. Germline V gives CDR1 DFQATT, CDR2 SNEGSKA (reference sequence). CDR3 coding DNA: TGCAGTGCCCGAATCGGGTGGGGCACTGAAGCTTTCTTT. Amino acid sequence: CSARIGWGTEAFF.

The V gene is TRBV5-8, the J gene TRBJ1-3; 7 bases are a match to TRBD1. The CDR3 is made up of 15 amino acids. Germline loops: CDR1 SGHTS, CDR2 YDEGEE. The V gene end was trimmed by 5 bases and the J gene end by 2 bases; junction bases not matched to a gene: 7. CDR3 loop: CASRSDRVPGNTIYF. As DNA, the CDR3 is TGTGCCAGCAGATCCGACAGGGTGCCTGGAAACACCATATATTTT.

This clonotype has more than one count but fewer than ten. This chain connects TRBV2 to TRBJ2-2; possibly TRBD2 for D (5 bases). In germline, CDR1 is SNHLY, CDR2 FYNNEI. Trimming cost V 7 bases and J 2 bases, with 14 bases left between them. This CDR3 is built from 15 residues. The CDR3 sequence: CASKRVAANTGELFF. The DNA for the CDR3 is TGTGCCAGCAAGAGGGTGGCGGCAAACACCGGGGAGCTGTTTTTT.

J is TRBJ2-3 and V is TRBV29-1, with 12 bases fitting TRBD2. Germline V gene data show CDR1 as SQVTM and CDR2 as ANQGSEA. The trim removed 7 bases at V and 0 bases at J, leaving 2 bases unmatched. This CDR3 is 14 amino acids long. The CDR3 spells CSGGLAGSTDTQYF. CDR3 nucleotide sequence: TGCAGCGGCGGACTAGCGGGAAGCACAGATACGCAGTATTTT.

V and J are TRBV7-9 and TRBJ1-2, with 8 positions matching TRBD1. Germline V gene sequence: CDR1 SEHNR, CDR2 FQNEAQ (reference sequence). The CDR3 totals 16 residues. The V and J ends lost 0 bases and 2 bases, in that order; junction bases with no gene match: 5. The CDR3 sequence is CASSLADRALNYGYTF. The CDR3 nucleotides are TGTGCCAGCAGCTTAGCGGACAGGGCGCTAAACTATGGCTACACCTTC.

This clonotype was detected many times. This chain joins TRBV20-1 and TRBJ2-7, with 10 bases aligning to TRBD1. The V segment lost 6 bases and the J segment 6 bases; nucleotides outside the gene matches: 11. This CDR3 has 14 residues. The germline CDR1 and CDR2 sequences are DFQATT and SNEGSKA (reference sequence). CDR3 sequence (DNA): TGCAGTGCCCAAACCGGGACAGGGGTAAGCGAGCAGTACTTC. Translating it yields CSAQTGTGVSEQYF.

The rearrangement uses TRBV19 and TRBJ2-3, with D perhaps matching TRBD1 or TRBD2 (5 bases each). The CDR3 is 16 residues long. The V end lost 3 bases, the J end lost 1 base, and 14 bases lay between the germline ends. Germline V gene data show CDR1 as LNHDA and CDR2 as SQIVND (reference sequence). CDR3 region: CASSILAVGGTDTQYF. The CDR3 region has the DNA TGTGCCAGTAGTATCCTTGCCGTGGGGGGCACAGATACGCAGTATTTT.

The rearrangement joins TRBV20-1 to TRBJ1-2; D is uncertain. Germline V gene data show CDR1 as DFQATT and CDR2 as SNEGSKA (reference sequence). The V end was cut by 3 bases, the J end by 2 bases, with 10 bases between. This CDR3 is 13 amino acids long. This CDR3 is CSASPAVNYGYTF. In nucleotides, the CDR3 is TGCAGTGCTAGCCCCGCAGTGAACTATGGCTACACCTTC.

The gene calls are TRBV7-2 and TRBJ2-3, with 7 bases that match TRBD2. The CDR3 consists of 16 residues. In germline, CDR1 is SGHTA, CDR2 FQGNSA. Trimming took 4 bases from V and 0 from J; bases not matched to a gene: 7. CDR3 nucleotide sequence: TGTGCCAGCAGCTCGCGAGCGGGGCCTAGCACAGATACGCAGTATTTT. Its protein is CASSSRAGPSTDTQYF.

This clonotype was seen repeatedly, ten times or more. The V and J genes are TRBV29-1 and TRBJ2-3; 7 bases line up with TRBD2. J gave up 0 bases and V 6 bases, and 6 bases lay outside the gene matches. Germline assignment: CDR1 SQVTM and CDR2 ANQGSEA. There are 14 residues in the CDR3. CDR3: CSVAGVSSTDTQYF. CDR3 bases: TGCAGCGTCGCGGGAGTTTCTAGCACAGATACGCAGTATTTT.

The chain combines TRBV12-3 or TRBV12-4 with TRBJ1-2, with TRBD1 matching over 7 bases. The junction had 10 bases not matched to a gene; V was cut back by 4 bases and J by 8 bases. This CDR3 has 14 residues. CDR3 region: CASSYGARGVGYTF. CDR3 in DNA: TGTGCCAGCAGTTATGGTGCCAGGGGGGTCGGCTACACCTTC.

The chain is built from TRBV5-5 and TRBJ2-7, with D perhaps assigned TRBD1 or TRBD2 (5 bases each). Trimming stripped 7 bases from V and 3 bases from J, with 14 bases between. The CDR3 consists of 13 residues. CDR1 is SGHKS, CDR2 YYEKEE, per germline (reference sequence). The CDR3 DNA follows: TGTGCCAGCGGCCCTGGGACCCTCTACGAGCAGTACTTC. This gives the protein CASGPGTLYEQYF.

The chain uses TRBV19 and TRBJ2-5; D may be TRBD2 (5 bases). The CDR3 extends over 13 amino acids. The V end lost 5 bases, the J end lost 2 bases, and 9 bases lay between the germline ends. Germline CDR1 LNHDA, CDR2 SQIVND (reference sequence). CDR3 sequence reads: CASSAREQETQYF. DNA for the CDR3: TGTGCCAGTAGTGCCCGGGAACAAGAGACCCAGTACTTC. Looking up the rest from reference TRBV19 and TRBJ2-5 gives the full variable domain: DGGITQSPKYLFRKEGQNVTLSCEQNLNHDAMYWYRQDPGQGLRLIYYSQIVNDFQKGDIAEGYSVSREKKESFPLTVTSAQKNPTAFYLCASSAREQETQYFGPGTRLLVL.